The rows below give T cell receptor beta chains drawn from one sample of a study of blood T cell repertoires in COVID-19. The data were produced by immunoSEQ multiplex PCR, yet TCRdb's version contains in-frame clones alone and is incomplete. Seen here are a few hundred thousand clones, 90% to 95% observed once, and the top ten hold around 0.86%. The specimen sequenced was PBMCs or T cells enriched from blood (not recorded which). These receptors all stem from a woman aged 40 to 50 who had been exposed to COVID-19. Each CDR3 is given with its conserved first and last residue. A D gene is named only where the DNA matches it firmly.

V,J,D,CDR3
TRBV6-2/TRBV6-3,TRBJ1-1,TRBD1,CASSRQGFMNTEAFF
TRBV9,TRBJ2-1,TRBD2,CASSVELGGRANEQFF
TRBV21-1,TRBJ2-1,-,CASSLTSGSNNEQFF
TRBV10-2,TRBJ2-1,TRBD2,CASSALAAYNEQFF
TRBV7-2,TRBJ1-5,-,CASSLNRGQPQHF
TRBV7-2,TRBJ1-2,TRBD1,CASSPGGDRVDGYTF
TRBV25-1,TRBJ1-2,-,CASSGGGASGYTF
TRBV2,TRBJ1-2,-,CASRVKGTDGYTF
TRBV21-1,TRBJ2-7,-,CASSKALAGNYEQYF
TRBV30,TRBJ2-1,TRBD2,CAWSAASGNEQFF
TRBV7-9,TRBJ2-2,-,CASSLVGAVTGELFF
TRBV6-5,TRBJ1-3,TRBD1,CASRRDSSGNTIYF
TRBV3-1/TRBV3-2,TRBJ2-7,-,CASSRGQSYEQYF
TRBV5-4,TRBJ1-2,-,CASSLASRPRSGYTF
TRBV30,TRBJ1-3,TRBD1,CAWSHNRGRVGNTIYF
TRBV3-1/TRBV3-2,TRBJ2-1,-,CASSGPGQNAYNEQFF
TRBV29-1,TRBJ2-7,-,CSVGGVAGVISYEQYF
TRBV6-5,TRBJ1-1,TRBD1,CASSPDRTETTEAFF
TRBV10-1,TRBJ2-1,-,CASSPGQPYNEQFF